These 20 T cell receptor beta chains originate from one sample sequenced in a study of Graves' ophthalmopathy and Graves' hyperthyroidism. Amplified material comprised TCR beta CDR3 regions derived from RNA transcripts. The first round was an RT-PCR with HTBI primers, and the second round was a multiplex PCR. Each CDR3 protein gets one entry after TCRdb re-called the multiplex PCR reads with MiXCR. Among 650,000 to 900,000 distinct CDR3 sequences listed, 35% to 50% were seen once. Sequences were obtained from peripheral blood. The receptors here all came from an adult man with Graves' ophthalmopathy.

The rearrangement uses TRBV20-1 and TRBJ2-2; maybe TRBD2 (5 bases). This CDR3 has 15 residues. The germline V and J ends were trimmed by 0 bases and 7 bases, with 15 bases remaining between them. Germline-derived CDR1 and CDR2 are DFQATT and SNEGSKA (reference sequence). CDR3 sequence (DNA): TGCAGTGCTAGAGATCCACGGCTAGCAGACGGGGAGCTGTTTTTT. This translates into CSARDPRLADGELFF.

On this clonotype itself: Since a much larger clone is just one base distant, this may be a read error. The chain is built from TRBV7-9 and TRBJ2-6; D unresolved. Trimming took 6 bases from V and 2 from J, leaving 20 bases between them. Germline lookup yields CDR1 SEHNR and CDR2 FQNEAQ (reference sequence). The CDR3 sequence is 18 residues long. CDR3 DNA sequence: TGTGCCAGCAGATCAACCCAACTCGAAAGGGCTGGGGCCAACGTCCTGACTTTC. Protein sequence: CASRSTQLERAGANVLTF.

Many counts were recorded for this clonotype. The rearrangement joins TRBV14 to TRBJ1-2, with D hard to call. There are 14 residues in the CDR3. Germline CDR1 and CDR2: SGHDN and FVKESK. The V and J ends lost 1 base and 7 bases respectively, with 13 bases between them. The CDR3 spells CASSQGPLRGGYTF. In DNA form, the CDR3 reads TGTGCCAGCAGCCAAGGTCCCTTGCGCGGTGGCTACACCTTC.

The V gene is TRBV12-3 or TRBV12-4, the J gene TRBJ1-1; D is unclear. The CDR3 consists of 11 residues. Trimming cost V 3 bases and J 7 bases, with 6 bases left between them. The chain's CDR3 is CASSLTVEAFF. The CDR3 DNA reads TGTGCCAGCAGTTTGACCGTTGAAGCTTTCTTT.

The chain links TRBV25-1 to TRBJ2-2; TRBD1 agrees at 7 bases. Per the germline V gene, CDR1 is MGHDK and CDR2 is SYGVNS. V lost 6 bases and J lost 4; bases outside the gene matches: 8. This CDR3 has 15 amino acids. CDR3: CASRLRQGGTGELFF. The DNA for the CDR3 is TGTGCCAGCAGACTTCGACAGGGCGGCACCGGGGAGCTGTTTTTT.

This clonotype was seen a few times. J is TRBJ1-5 and V is TRBV6-5; a possible D gene is TRBD1 (5 bases). The V gene lost 6 bases and the J gene lost 4 bases, with 10 bases spanning the gap. This CDR3 is 13 amino acids long. Germline values: CDR1 MNHEY, CDR2 SVGAGI. CDR3: CASSWGLNQPQHF. The CDR3 region has the DNA TGTGCCAGCAGCTGGGGGTTGAATCAGCCCCAGCATTTT.

Note on this clonotype: At one of its ends the junction is not consistent with the germline gene, which may arise from a read error. The V gene is TRBV29-1, the J gene TRBJ2-2; 8 positions agree with TRBD1. From germline, CDR1 is SQVTM and CDR2 ANQGSEA. This CDR3 has 17 residues. The CDR3 loop is CSVEDTPDRGDTGVLFF. The CDR3 DNA follows: TGCAGCGTTGAAGATACCCCCGACAGGGGTGACACCGGGGTGCTGTTTTTT.

This clonotype has just a few counts. V usage is TRBV20-1 and J usage is TRBJ1-4; 7 bases agree with TRBD1. V lost 5 bases, J lost 4 bases, and 7 bases stayed unmatched. CDR3 length: 14 amino acids. The germline CDR1 and CDR2 sequences are DFQATT and SNEGSKA (reference sequence). The CDR3 DNA reads TGCAGTGCTCAAACACAGGGGAGTAATGAAAAACTGTTTTTT. This translates into CSAQTQGSNEKLFF.

On this clonotype itself: Being one base from a much bigger clone, this may be a read error. The genes are TRBV6-5 and TRBJ2-7, with 9 bases lining up with TRBD1. This CDR3 is built from 15 residues. The J segment lost 2 bases and the V segment lost 1 base, leaving 3 bases of the junction unmatched. Looked up from germline, CDR1 is MNHEY and CDR2 is SVGAGI. The CDR3 coding sequence is TGTGCCAGCAGTTACTTACGACAGGGGGCCTACGAGCAGTACTTC. Residues: CASSYLRQGAYEQYF.

This clonotype was found a few times. The chain carries TRBV9 and TRBJ2-7; D might be TRBD2 (6 bases). V was trimmed by 1 base and J by 4 bases, leaving 18 bases between them. The CDR3 is 16 residues long. CDR1 and CDR2 from the germline V gene are SGDLS and YYNGEE. The CDR3 DNA reads TGTGCCAGCAGCGTAAGTCCCCGGCGGGGTCGTTACGAGCAGTACTTC. Protein sequence: CASSVSPRRGRYEQYF.

The chain links TRBV29-1 to TRBJ2-3; 10 bases agree with TRBD2. V was clipped by 6 bases and J by 3 bases; unmatched bases: 3. This CDR3 is 13 amino acids long. The germline V gene has CDR1 SQVTM and CDR2 ANQGSEA. CDR3 residues: CSVPSGGTDTQYF. CDR3 nucleotides: TGCAGCGTACCTAGCGGGGGTACAGATACGCAGTATTTT.

This clonotype was recorded at least ten times. The V call is TRBV29-1, the J call TRBJ2-7; 8 bases are a match to TRBD1. Germline CDR1 and CDR2: SQVTM and ANQGSEA. The CDR3 totals 13 residues. J was trimmed by 3 bases and V by 6 bases; bases with no gene match: 7. The CDR3: CSVNDRGDYEQYF. In DNA form, the CDR3 reads TGCAGCGTCAATGACAGGGGAGACTACGAGCAGTACTTC.

This clonotype has more than one count but fewer than ten. The rearrangement joins TRBV19 to TRBJ1-1; D is undetermined. This CDR3 has 12 residues. Germline V lookup: CDR1 LNHDA, CDR2 SQIVND (reference sequence). Trimming shortened V by 4 bases and J by 4 bases, and 7 bases separated the two germline ends. CDR3 sequence reads: CASSKRVTEAFF. CDR3 nucleotides: TGTGCCAGTAGTAAAAGGGTCACTGAAGCTTTCTTT. The full variable domain, completed using reference TRBV19 and TRBJ1-1, is DGGITQSPKYLFRKEGQNVTLSCEQNLNHDAMYWYRQDPGQGLRLIYYSQIVNDFQKGDIAEGYSVSREKKESFPLTVTSAQKNPTAFYLCASSKRVTEAFFGQGTRLTVV.

This clonotype appeared a few times. The chain combines TRBV7-2 with TRBJ1-5, with 11 bases matching TRBD1. J gave up 1 base and V 5 bases, and 7 bases lay outside the gene matches. Germline CDR1 is SGHTA and CDR2 is FQGNSA. The CDR3 extends over 17 amino acids. The CDR3 reads CASSRGQGASSNQPQHF. The CDR3 region has the DNA TGTGCCAGCAGCAGAGGACAGGGGGCTTCGAGCAATCAGCCCCAGCATTTT.

This clonotype was counted ten times or more. V usage is TRBV7-9 and J usage is TRBJ1-2, with TRBD1 identical over 10 bases. V dropped 5 bases and J dropped 4; count of bases not matched to a gene: 10. Per germline, CDR1 SEHNR and CDR2 FQNEAQ (reference sequence). The CDR3 runs to 16 residues. This CDR3 is CASSLPSDRGFYGYTF. The CDR3 DNA follows: TGTGCCAGCAGCCTCCCTTCGGACAGGGGGTTCTATGGCTACACCTTC. Full variable domain (rest looked up from reference TRBV7-9 and TRBJ1-2): DTGVSQNPRHKITKRGQNVTFRCDPISEHNRLYWYRQTLGQGPEFLTYFQNEAQLEKSRLLSDRFSAERPKGSFSTLEIQRTEQGDSAMYLCASSLPSDRGFYGYTFGSGTRLTVV.

This clonotype was detected only a few times. This sequence joins TRBV19 and TRBJ2-6, with a tentative D call TRBD2 (6 bases). V was shortened by 5 bases and J by 0 bases, with 14 bases between the two germline ends. The germline CDR1 and CDR2 sequences are LNHDA and SQIVND (reference sequence). The CDR3 length is 17 residues. The CDR3: CASSFRGLHSGANVLTF. The CDR3 coding sequence is TGTGCCAGTAGTTTTCGAGGACTACACTCTGGGGCCAACGTCCTGACTTTC.

The sample holds many counts of this clonotype. The J gene is TRBJ2-2, the V gene TRBV25-1; D is unclear. CDR1 is MGHDK, CDR2 SYGVNS, per germline. Trimming took off 8 bases at V and 5 bases at J, with 15 bases between the two ends. The CDR3 consists of 14 residues. The DNA of the CDR3 is TGTGCCAGCGGGTTCAAAGGGTCAACCGGGGAGCTGTTTTTT. Translating it yields CASGFKGSTGELFF.

The chain carries TRBV6-6 and TRBJ1-2; D possibly corresponds to TRBD1 (5 bases). Per the germline V gene, CDR1 is MNHNY and CDR2 is SVGAGI (reference sequence). CDR3 length equals 15 residues. V dropped 5 bases and J dropped 3 bases, with 16 bases sitting between them. CDR3 in amino acids: CASSVVGTQYYGYTF. The CDR3 bases are TGTGCCAGCAGTGTGGTAGGGACGCAGTACTATGGCTACACCTTC.

This clonotype has ten or more counts. The chain carries TRBV7-6 and TRBJ1-2; no firm D call. V was pared by 5 bases and J by 2 bases, with 15 bases between. CDR1 SGHVS and CDR2 FNYEAQ come from the germline V gene. There are 15 residues in the CDR3. The CDR3 sequence: CASSPYPTQNYGYTF. For the CDR3, the DNA is TGTGCCAGCAGCCCCTACCCGACACAAAACTATGGCTACACCTTC.

For this clonotype: A read error is likely, as this CDR3 ends without the conserved phenylalanine or tryptophan. J is TRBJ2-5 and V is TRBV7-2; TRBD2 agrees at 8 bases. The germline V gene encodes CDR1 SGHTA and CDR2 FQGNSA. This CDR3 region has 15 residues. The trim removed 0 bases at V and 7 bases at J, leaving 7 bases unmatched. Here the CDR3 reads CASSLASGRTGTQYV. The DNA for the CDR3 is TGTGCCAGCAGCTTAGCGAGCGGGAGAACGGGGACCCAGTACGTC.